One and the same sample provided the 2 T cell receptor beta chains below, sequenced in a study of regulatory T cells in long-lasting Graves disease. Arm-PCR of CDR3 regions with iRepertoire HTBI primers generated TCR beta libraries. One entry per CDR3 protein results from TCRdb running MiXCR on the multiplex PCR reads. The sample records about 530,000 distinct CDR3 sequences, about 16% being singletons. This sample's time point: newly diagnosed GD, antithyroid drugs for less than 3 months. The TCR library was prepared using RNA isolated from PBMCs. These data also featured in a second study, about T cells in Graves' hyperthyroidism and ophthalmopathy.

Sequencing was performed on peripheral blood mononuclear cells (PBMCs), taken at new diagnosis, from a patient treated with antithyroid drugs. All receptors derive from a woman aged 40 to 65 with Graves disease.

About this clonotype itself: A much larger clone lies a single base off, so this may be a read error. CDR3 sequence: CASSVEGQGSDTQYF. CDR3 nucleotide sequence: TGTGCCAGCAGCGTAGAGGGACAGGGGTCAGATACGCAGTATTTT. The chain is built from TRBV9 and TRBJ2-3; 10 nucleotides match TRBD1. The CDR3 has 15 residues. The germline V gene encodes CDR1 SGDLS and CDR2 YYNGEE. The V and J ends lost 0 bases and 4 bases, in that order; junction bases with no gene match: 2.

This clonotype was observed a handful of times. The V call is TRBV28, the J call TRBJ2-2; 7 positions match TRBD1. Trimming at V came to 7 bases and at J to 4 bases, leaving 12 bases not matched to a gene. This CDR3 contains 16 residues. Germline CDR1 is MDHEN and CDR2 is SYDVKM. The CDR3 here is CASKNYRGTATGELFF. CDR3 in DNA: TGTGCCAGCAAAAATTACAGGGGAACCGCCACCGGGGAGCTGTTTTTT.